The 27 T cell receptor beta chains given below trace back to one sample, sequenced in a study of T cells in Graves' hyperthyroidism and ophthalmopathy (dated by TCRdb to about 2019). Receptors were amplified or captured by multiplex PCR. The sequencing machine was an Illumina HiSeq 2000. TCR beta CDR3 regions were amplified from RNA transcripts. The TCR CDR3 was subjected to a first round of RT-PCR using the HTBI primer set and the Qiagen OneStep RT-PCR kit. In TCRdb, the public reads were trimmed at Q25 with fastp and aligned with MiXCR, with productive beta chains retained. Each entry merges the rows of one CDR3 protein and shows their most common DNA and genes. The sample includes under 550,000 distinct CDR3 sequences, with about 20% observed a single time. 47% of the sample comes from the top ten. The sample was blood. The receptors shown here come from a man aged 35-49 years with Graves' ophthalmopathy.

This clonotype appeared a few times. J is TRBJ2-3 and V is TRBV12-5, with D tentatively TRBD1 or TRBD2 (6 bases each). The CDR3 consists of 15 residues. The ends were cut back, 3 bases at V and 2 bases at J, with 12 bases in the middle. Germline CDR1 and CDR2: LGHNT and FRNRAP. The CDR3 DNA reads as TGTGCTAGTGGTTTTGGGGGGCGCCTCACAGATACGCAGTATTTT. It is translated as CASGFGGRLTDTQYF.

This clonotype was counted ten times or more. The chain is built from TRBV5-1 and TRBJ1-1, with D uncertain. With 4 bases removed from V and 1 base from J, the gap between germline ends came to 8 bases. Germline V gives CDR1 SGHRS, CDR2 YFSETQ. The CDR3 runs 13 residues. The CDR3 loop is CASSNLENTEAFF. The DNA of the CDR3 is TGCGCCAGCAGCAACCTCGAGAACACTGAAGCTTTCTTT.

This clonotype was observed a handful of times. The chain couples TRBV20-1 to TRBJ2-5, with TRBD2 matching over 10 bases. CDR1 and CDR2 from the germline V gene are DFQATT and SNEGSKA (reference sequence). The junction had 12 bases not matched to a gene; V was cut back by 3 bases and J by 5 bases. The CDR3 sequence is 16 residues long. CDR3 region: CSARGLASTHGETQYF. For the CDR3, the DNA is TGCAGTGCTAGGGGACTAGCGAGTACTCACGGGGAGACCCAGTACTTC.

This clonotype has at least ten counts. V gene TRBV28 combines with J gene TRBJ2-7; 7 bases align to TRBD1. V shed 5 bases, J shed 3 bases, and the junction held 10 bases outside the gene matches. Germline V gene sequence: CDR1 MDHEN, CDR2 SYDVKM. The CDR3 length is 15 residues. The CDR3 here is CASSRAAAGGYEQYF. In DNA, the CDR3 is TGTGCCAGCAGTAGGGCCGCCGCAGGGGGCTACGAGCAGTACTTC.

The table lists this clonotype with many counts. CDR3 DNA sequence: TGTGCCAGCTCACCGGACAGAGAAGCCCAGCATTTT. Amino acid sequence: CASSPDREAQHF. The chain has TRBV18 and TRBJ1-5; tentatively, D is TRBD1 (6 bases). Trimming pared 3 bases from V and 11 bases from J, leaving 11 bases between. The CDR3 consists of 12 residues. CDR1 and CDR2 (germline): KGHSH, LQKENI.

The V gene is TRBV28, the J gene TRBJ1-4, with 8 bases that match TRBD1. J gave up 7 bases and V 5 bases, and 6 bases lay outside the gene matches. CDR3 length: 14 residues. CDR1 is MDHEN and CDR2 is SYDVKM in the germline V gene. CDR3 coding DNA: TGTGCCAGCAGTGGACAGGGAGCAGCTGAAAAACTGTTTTTT. Translation: CASSGQGAAEKLFF. The full variable domain, completed using reference TRBV28 and TRBJ1-4, is DVKVTQSSRYLVKRTGEKVFLECVQDMDHENMFWYRQDPGLGLRLIYFSYDVKMKEKGDIPEGYSVSREKKERFSLILESASTNQTSMYLCASSGQGAAEKLFFGSGTQLSVL.

This chain joins TRBV20-1 and TRBJ2-7; D is uncertain. V lost 4 bases to trimming and J lost 0 bases, with 10 bases between them. The CDR3 totals 13 residues. Germline CDR1 reads DFQATT; CDR2 reads SNEGSKA (reference sequence). The CDR3 is CSAKTGSSYEQYF. In DNA form, the CDR3 reads TGCAGTGCTAAGACGGGCAGCTCCTACGAGCAGTACTTC.

V is TRBV19 and J is TRBJ1-2; D is unclear. V lost 3 bases and J 4 bases, leaving 18 bases between the germline ends. Germline loops: CDR1 LNHDA, CDR2 SQIVND (reference sequence). CDR3 length: 16 residues. CDR3 region: CASSIGSDIPRYGYTF. The CDR3 DNA sequence: TGTGCCAGTAGTATCGGAAGCGACATCCCTCGCTATGGCTACACCTTC.

The table lists this clonotype with a few counts. The V call is TRBV28, the J call TRBJ2-1; perhaps TRBD2 as D (6 bases). Trimming took off 7 bases at V and 7 bases at J, with 20 bases between the two ends. This CDR3 spans 15 amino acids. Looked up from germline, CDR1 is MDHEN and CDR2 is SYDVKM. The CDR3 coding sequence is TGTGCCAGCACCCCGGACCCGGGAGCTGGGAATGAGCAGTTCTTC. It is translated as CASTPDPGAGNEQFF.

This clonotype came up many times. The V gene is TRBV3-1, the J gene TRBJ1-5; 9 nucleotides align to TRBD1. The CDR3 covers 15 residues. From germline, CDR1 is LGHDT and CDR2 YNNKEL (reference sequence). Trimming at V came to 4 bases and at J to 6 bases, leaving 7 bases not matched to a gene. The CDR3 loop reads CASSPGTGWGQPQHF. The CDR3 region has the DNA TGTGCCAGCAGCCCAGGGACAGGGTGGGGTCAGCCCCAGCATTTT.

This clonotype was counted only a few times. The gene calls are TRBV5-5 and TRBJ2-7; 7 bases are shared with TRBD2. Germline CDR1 and CDR2: SGHKS and YYEKEE (reference sequence). The V segment lost 2 bases and the J segment 4 bases; nucleotides outside the gene matches: 12. The CDR3 extends over 16 amino acids. CDR3 region: CASSFLRGFNLYEQYF. The CDR3 nucleotides read TGTGCCAGCAGCTTCCTGCGGGGGTTTAACTTATACGAGCAGTACTTC.

This clonotype occurred a few times. This chain connects TRBV3-1 to TRBJ2-7, with D unresolved. Germline V gene lookup returns CDR1 LGHDT and CDR2 YNNKEL (reference sequence). The CDR3 is 13 amino acids. V dropped 0 bases and J dropped 8 bases, with 11 bases sitting between them. CDR3 in DNA: TGTGCCAGCAGCCAAGATTCAGGCCAGAAGCAGTACTTC. This gives the protein CASSQDSGQKQYF.

This clonotype was counted between two and nine times. This chain joins TRBV29-1 and TRBJ2-1, with D unclear. CDR1 SQVTM and CDR2 ANQGSEA come from the germline V gene. The CDR3 runs to 14 residues. The germline V and J ends were trimmed by 3 bases and 2 bases, with 11 bases remaining between them. DNA of the CDR3: TGCAGCGTTGAGCTGGGAACCCCCTACAATGAGCAGTTCTTC. Translation gives CSVELGTPYNEQFF.

This clonotype has a count of ten or more. The CDR3 nucleotides read TGTGCCAGCAGCTTACAGGCAACGAACCAGCCCCAGCATTTT. The encoded protein is CASSLQATNQPQHF. J is TRBJ1-5 and V is TRBV7-9; no definite D call. In germline, CDR1 is SEHNR, CDR2 FQNEAQ (reference sequence). V was cut by 2 bases and J by 7 bases, with 12 bases left in between. CDR3 length: 14 amino acids.

This clonotype was seen repeatedly, ten times or more. This CDR3 reads CASSLPGGGGTDTQYF. CDR3 nucleotides: TGTGCCAGCAGCCTCCCAGGGGGAGGGGGCACAGATACGCAGTATTTT. The chain employs TRBV3-1 and TRBJ2-3, with D possibly being TRBD1 or TRBD2 (7 bases each). The germline CDR1 and CDR2 sequences are LGHDT and YNNKEL (reference sequence). The germline V and J ends were trimmed by 4 bases and 1 base, with 15 bases remaining between them. The CDR3 has 16 amino acids.

This clonotype has a count of ten or more. This chain uses TRBV3-1 with TRBJ2-5; TRBD2 aligns across 10 bases. This CDR3 comprises 16 residues. The V gene's germline CDR1 is LGHDT and CDR2 YNNKEL (reference sequence). V lost 4 bases to trimming and J lost 4 bases; unmatched junction nucleotides: 9. DNA for the CDR3: TGTGCCAGCAGCCCTGGCGTAAGCGGGGGGGGAGAGACCCAGTACTTC. Its translation: CASSPGVSGGGETQYF.

Ten or more counts support this clonotype. The genes are TRBV12-3 or TRBV12-4 and TRBJ1-1; D call uncertain. CDR3 length: 12 amino acids. Between the trimmed V and J ends, which lost 6 bases and 8 bases, there was a span of 13 bases. The CDR3 coding sequence is TGTGCCAGCAGCCCACGGACGATGGAAGCTTTCTTT. Translation: CASSPRTMEAFF.

This clonotype was counted only a few times. The V and J genes are TRBV13 and TRBJ2-7; D may match TRBD1 or TRBD2 (5 bases each). The germline V and J ends were trimmed by 1 base and 8 bases, with 12 bases remaining between them. CDR3 length equals 13 residues. Germline CDR1 is PRHDT and CDR2 is FYEKMQ (reference sequence). The CDR3 spells CASSLVGPGQQYF. The CDR3 nucleotides are TGTGCCAGCAGCTTAGTAGGTCCGGGACAGCAGTACTTC.

This clonotype was seen ten or more times. The chain joins TRBV5-8 to TRBJ1-1; 7 nucleotides align to TRBD1. This CDR3 has 14 amino acids. V shed 2 bases, J shed 3 bases, and the junction held 4 bases outside the gene matches. In germline, CDR1 is SGHTS, CDR2 YDEGEE. The CDR3, as DNA: TGTGCCAGCAGCTTACGACAGGGCTACACTGAAGCTTTCTTT. Its translation is CASSLRQGYTEAFF.

CDR3 nucleotide sequence: TGTGCCAGCAGATCGGACAGGAGTGATGGACCCCTCCACTTT. It yields the protein CASRSDRSDGPLHF. The V call is TRBV12-3 or TRBV12-4, the J call TRBJ1-6, with TRBD1 identical over 7 bases. After removal of 6 bases from V and 12 bases from J, the junction contained 11 bases not matched to a gene. The CDR3 is 14 residues long.

Of note for this clonotype: Germline is not matched at one junction end, which may reflect a read error. The V call is TRBV3-1, the J call TRBJ2-1; possibly TRBD2 for D (6 bases). The J call is in doubt because the DNA end fits TRBJ2-7 better. Per germline, CDR1 LGHDT and CDR2 YNNKEL (reference sequence). This CDR3 is built from 15 residues. The CDR3 reads CTSSLDGGSYNEQYF. DNA of the CDR3: TGTACCAGCAGCCTGGACGGAGGGTCCTACAATGAGCAGTACTTC.

This clonotype was picked up many times. The chain joins TRBV27 to TRBJ2-3; D is possibly TRBD1 (6 bases). The V end was cut by 2 bases, the J end by 6 bases, with 6 bases between. The CDR3 is 12 amino acids. Looked up from germline, CDR1 is MNHEY and CDR2 is SMNVEV (reference sequence). CDR3 nucleotides: TGTGCCAGCAGTTTAACAGGGGATACGCAGTATTTT. This encodes CASSLTGDTQYF.

This clonotype occurred many times. The rearrangement joins TRBV28 to TRBJ2-5; D may be TRBD1 or TRBD2 (6 bases each). The CDR3 has 15 residues. Germline CDR1 reads MDHEN; CDR2 reads SYDVKM. Trimming stripped 4 bases from V and 1 base from J, with 13 bases between. The chain's CDR3 is CASSSSGARQETQYF. The CDR3 nucleotides read TGTGCCAGCAGTTCCTCGGGGGCTCGCCAAGAGACCCAGTACTTC.

V and J are TRBV12-3 or TRBV12-4 and TRBJ1-2; TRBD1 might be the D (6 bases). The CDR3 runs 14 residues. V was pared by 1 base and J by 4 bases, with 10 bases between. The CDR3 DNA follows: TGTGCCAGCAGTTTAGTTCCAGGGGTCTATGGCTACACCTTC. Protein: CASSLVPGVYGYTF.

This chain uses TRBV6-2 or TRBV6-3 with TRBJ2-3, with TRBD2 matching 9 bases. V gave up 4 bases and J gave up 3 bases; unmatched junction bases: 17. The CDR3 is 19 residues long. CDR1 is MNHEY and CDR2 is SVGEGT in the germline V gene. The CDR3 DNA follows: TGTGCCAGCAGTTCACCCGGGACTAGCTCTTCGTACGGGACAGATACGCAGTATTTT. Its translation is CASSSPGTSSSYGTDTQYF.

This clonotype was picked up a small number of times. The V gene is TRBV4-3, the J gene TRBJ2-7, with D uncertain. CDR3 length: 14 amino acids. Trimming removed 0 bases at V and 2 bases at J, with 8 bases between. The germline CDR1 and CDR2 sequences are LGHNA and YSLEER. CDR3 DNA sequence: TGCGCCAGCAGCCAAGAATCTGGGCCCTACGAGCAGTACTTC. The encoded protein is CASSQESGPYEQYF.

The rearrangement links TRBV30 to TRBJ2-2, with D possibly matching TRBD2 (6 bases). Germline CDR1 is GTSNPN and CDR2 is SVGIG (reference sequence). The V and J ends lost 8 bases and 0 bases respectively, with 13 bases between them. The CDR3 has 14 residues. The CDR3 region has the DNA TGTGCCGGAAGGCTAGCGTCGAACACCGGGGAGCTGTTTTTT. Amino acids: CAGRLASNTGELFF.